The 15 T cell receptor beta chains reported below all come from one sample, sequenced in a study of OX40 agonist ivuxolimab in advanced cancers. Data came from immunoSEQ multiplex PCR; TCRdb stores just in-frame clones and leaves some out. The table lists fewer than 90,000 clones, 75% to 90% of them singletons. Specimen: CD4+ or CD8+ T cells sorted from blood, collected in a trial of the OX40 agonist ivuxolimab. These receptors were collected from an adult with an advanced solid tumor such as melanoma, head and neck, liver or kidney cancer.

The chain carries TRBV2 and TRBJ2-6; D call uncertain. Germline CDR1 is SNHLY and CDR2 is FYNNEI. Trimming cost V 5 bases and J 7 bases, with 12 bases left between them. The CDR3 consists of 14 residues. The CDR3: CASSKDVIANVLTF. CDR3 DNA: TGTGCCAGCAGTAAGGACGTGATCGCCAACGTCCTGACTTTC.

This clone has more than one count but fewer than ten. The DNA for the CDR3 is TGTGCCAGCCTTAAAGCGGGACGTAACACTGAAGCTTTCTTT. It is translated as CASLKAGRNTEAFF. The V and J genes are TRBV2 and TRBJ1-1, with D possibly matching TRBD1 (5 bases). The germline gives CDR1 SNHLY, CDR2 FYNNEI. The CDR3 is made up of 14 amino acids. V shed 8 bases and J shed 2 bases, with 15 bases lying between them.

This clone is a singleton in its sample. The chain links TRBV19 to TRBJ2-4; D might be TRBD2 (5 bases). The germline V gene encodes CDR1 LNHDA and CDR2 SQIVND (reference sequence). Trimming stripped 7 bases from V and 7 bases from J, with 11 bases between. CDR3 length: 12 residues. CDR3 region: CASTSEGNIQYF. DNA for the CDR3: TGTGCCAGTACCTCTGAGGGTAACATTCAGTACTTC.

This chain connects TRBV29-1 to TRBJ2-3, with D possibly being TRBD1 or TRBD2 (6 bases each). Germline V gene data show CDR1 as SQVTM and CDR2 as ANQGSEA. V lost 2 bases to trimming and J lost 6 bases, with 12 bases between them. CDR3 length equals 13 residues. The CDR3: CSVEFGGSDTQYF. DNA for the CDR3: TGCAGCGTTGAATTCGGGGGCTCGGATACGCAGTATTTT.

This chain connects TRBV6-5 to TRBJ1-2; D possibly corresponds to TRBD1 (6 bases). Germline lookup yields CDR1 MNHEY and CDR2 SVGAGI. The CDR3 is 12 amino acids. The V end was cut by 8 bases, the J end by 6 bases, with 13 bases between. This CDR3 reads CASLTGTDGYTF. For the CDR3, the DNA is TGTGCCAGCCTAACAGGGACGGATGGCTACACCTTC.

The chain recombines TRBV19 with TRBJ2-3; D unclear. This CDR3 contains 13 residues. Trimming stripped 5 bases from V and 2 bases from J, with 8 bases between. Germline values: CDR1 LNHDA, CDR2 SQIVND (reference sequence). CDR3 in amino acids: CASSLRATDTQYF. CDR3 DNA sequence: TGTGCCAGTAGTCTACGAGCCACAGATACGCAGTATTTT.

The V call is TRBV5-8, the J call TRBJ2-1, with a possible D match to TRBD1 (6 bases). The CDR3 is made up of 13 amino acids. Germline lookup yields CDR1 SGHTS and CDR2 YDEGEE. V lost 6 bases to trimming and J lost 4 bases, with 11 bases between them. The CDR3 DNA reads as TGTGCCAGCAACAGGGACGCTTACAATGAGCAGTTCTTC. It encodes CASNRDAYNEQFF. Complete variable domain (other parts from reference TRBV5-8 and TRBJ2-1): EAGVTQSPTHLIKTRGQQATLRCSPISGHTSVYWYQQALGLGLQFLLWYDEGEERNRGNFPPRFSGRQFPNYSSELNVNALELEDSALYLCASNRDAYNEQFFGPGTRLTVL.

This clone is a singleton in its sample. The chain links TRBV4-1 to TRBJ1-1; D possibly corresponds to TRBD1 (6 bases). Germline assignment: CDR1 MGHRA and CDR2 YSYEKL. V was clipped by 3 bases and J by 3 bases, with 14 bases between them. The length of the CDR3 is 15 residues. The DNA for the CDR3 is TGCGCCAGCAGCCAGGAGGGGGGCGGACACACTGAAGCTTTCTTT. As protein: CASSQEGGGHTEAFF.

The chain joins TRBV18 to TRBJ2-1; no reliable D call. The CDR3 contains 11 residues. Germline V gives CDR1 KGHSH, CDR2 LQKENI. Trimming shortened V by 6 bases and J by 5 bases, and 5 bases separated the two germline ends. CDR3 in amino acids: CASSINNEQFF. The DNA of the CDR3 is TGTGCCAGCTCCATTAACAATGAGCAGTTCTTC. Looking up the rest from reference TRBV18 and TRBJ2-1 gives the full variable domain: NAGVMQNPRHLVRRRGQEARLRCSPMKGHSHVYWYRQLPEEGLKFMVYLQKENIIDESGMPKERFSAEFPKEGPSILRIQQVVRGDSAAYFCASSINNEQFFGPGTRLTVL.

The chain recombines TRBV6-6 with TRBJ2-3; D is unclear. The CDR3 is 14 residues long. Germline V gene data show CDR1 as MNHNY and CDR2 as SVGAGI (reference sequence). Deletions cut 2 bases from V and 3 bases from J, with 9 bases between. Here the CDR3 reads CASSYVLETDTQYF. The CDR3 DNA reads TGTGCCAGCAGTTACGTCCTAGAAACAGATACGCAGTATTTT.

V is TRBV5-4 and J is TRBJ1-4, with D perhaps matching TRBD1 (6 bases). The CDR3 extends over 16 amino acids. The V end lost 0 bases, the J end lost 1 base, and 10 bases lay between the germline ends. CDR1 is SGHNT and CDR2 is YYREEE in the germline V gene (reference sequence). In DNA form, the CDR3 reads TGTGCCAGCAGCTTGGCGGGGGCTGGAACTAATGAAAAACTGTTTTTT. Translation: CASSLAGAGTNEKLFF. The full variable domain, rest sourced from reference TRBV5-4 and TRBJ1-4, is ETGVTQSPTHLIKTRGQQVTLRCSSQSGHNTVSWYQQALGQGPQFIFQYYREEENGRGNFPPRFSGLQFPNYSSELNVNALELDDSALYLCASSLAGAGTNEKLFFGSGTQLSVL.

This rearrangement joins TRBV5-1 to TRBJ2-6, with D hard to call. Germline V lookup: CDR1 SGHRS, CDR2 YFSETQ. This CDR3 has 16 residues. V lost 0 bases, J lost 0 bases, and 7 bases lay in between. CDR3 coding DNA: TGCGCCAGCAGCTTGGCAGCCTCCTCTGGGGCCAACGTCCTGACTTTC. Residues: CASSLAASSGANVLTF.

The gene calls are TRBV5-1 and TRBJ2-5; D might be TRBD1 (7 bases). This CDR3 comprises 13 residues. Germline V gene data show CDR1 as SGHRS and CDR2 as YFSETQ. The V end was cut by 3 bases, the J end by 5 bases, with 11 bases between. CDR3 amino acids: CASSSEGAETQYF. As DNA, the CDR3 is TGCGCCAGCAGCTCGGAGGGGGCGGAGACCCAGTACTTC.

The rearrangement uses TRBV5-1 and TRBJ1-4; D may be TRBD1 (5 bases). The CDR3 consists of 15 residues. The ends were cut back, 4 bases at V and 3 bases at J, with 13 bases in the middle. Germline V lookup: CDR1 SGHRS, CDR2 YFSETQ. Written as DNA, the CDR3 is TGCGCCAGCAGCCAGCAATTGGGGGCTAATGAAAAACTGTTTTTT. Residues: CASSQQLGANEKLFF.

The chain recombines TRBV19 with TRBJ2-7, with 8 bases identical to TRBD2. Germline assignment: CDR1 LNHDA and CDR2 SQIVND (reference sequence). V was pared by 1 base and J by 7 bases, with 9 bases of the junction left unmatched. There are 15 residues in the CDR3. CDR3 loop: CASSIVQAGVGEQYF. The CDR3 DNA sequence: TGTGCCAGTAGTATAGTCCAAGCGGGAGTGGGGGAGCAGTACTTC.